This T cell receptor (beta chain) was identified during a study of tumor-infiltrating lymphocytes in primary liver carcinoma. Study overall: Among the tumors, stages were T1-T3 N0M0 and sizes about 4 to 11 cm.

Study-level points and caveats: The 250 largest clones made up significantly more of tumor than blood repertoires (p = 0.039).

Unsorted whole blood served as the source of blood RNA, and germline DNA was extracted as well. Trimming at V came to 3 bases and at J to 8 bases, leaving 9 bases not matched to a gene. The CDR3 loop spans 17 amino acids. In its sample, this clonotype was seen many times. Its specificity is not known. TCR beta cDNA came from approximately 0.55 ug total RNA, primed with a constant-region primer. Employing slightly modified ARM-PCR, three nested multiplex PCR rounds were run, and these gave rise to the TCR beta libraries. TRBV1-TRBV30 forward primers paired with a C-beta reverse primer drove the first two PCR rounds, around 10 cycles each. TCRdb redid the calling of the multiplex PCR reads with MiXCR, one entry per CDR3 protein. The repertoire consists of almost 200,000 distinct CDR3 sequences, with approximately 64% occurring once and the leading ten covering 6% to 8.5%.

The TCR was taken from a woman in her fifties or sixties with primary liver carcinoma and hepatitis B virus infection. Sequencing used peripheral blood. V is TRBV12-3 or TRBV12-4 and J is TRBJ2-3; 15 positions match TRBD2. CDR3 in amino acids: CASSLATGTSGRSTQYF. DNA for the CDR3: TGTGCCAGCAGTTTGGCGACCGGGACTAGCGGGAGGAGTACGCAGTATTTT.